This T cell receptor beta chain was recorded in a study of blood T cell repertoires in COVID-19. Across the study: Both acute and convalescent COVID-19 samples were obtained from the United States, Italy and Spain. Nucleic acid was either cDNA or gDNA, and it came from T cells, B-cell-depleted T cells, or PBMCs.

The CDR3 loop spans 14 amino acids. In germline, CDR1 is MDHEN, CDR2 SYDVKM. The V end lost 5 bases, the J end lost 1 base, and 9 bases lay between the germline ends. Original methodology: Scientists estimated how many nucleated cells there were by amplifying reference gene primers. Some clones are missing from TCRdb's copy, which holds only in-frame ones; the method was immunoSEQ multiplex PCR. Clone size and the V and J calls come from that table; the DNA yielded D and trimming. The sample yields approximately 35,000 clones, 80% to 90% seen once. The receptor was isolated from a man aged 60-69 years with active COVID-19. Material for sequencing was peripheral blood. The chain carries TRBV28 and TRBJ1-3; D unclear. CDR3 sequence: CASSMGGSGNTIYF. In DNA form, the CDR3 reads TGTGCCAGCAGTATGGGAGGATCTGGAAACACCATATATTTT.